Below, 32 T cell receptor beta chains from the same sample are listed, as sequenced in a study of cytomegalovirus exposure and HLA in healthy donors (dated by TCRdb to about 2017). Library prep was done by the immunoSEQ multiplex PCR assay. For the multiplex PCR, a mixture combining 60 forward primers for TCR Vbeta segments and 13 reverse primers for TCR Jbeta segments was used. As stored in TCRdb, this immuneACCESS dataset retains in-frame rearrangements with V and J assigned. A fraction of the clones does not appear; measured against another copy, unresolved V genes explain less than half of the discrepancy, and the remainder lacks a known reason. For this sample there are over 65,000 clones; approximately 81% appear just once. The top ten hold nearly 7.5% of the sample. The specimen sequenced was PBMCs. Receptor source: a woman in her 30s in good health and CMV-seropositive.

V is TRBV5-4 and J is TRBJ1-3; 7 positions match TRBD1. CDR3 length: 16 amino acids. Germline-derived CDR1 and CDR2 are SGHNT and YYREEE (reference sequence). J was trimmed by 0 bases and V by 4 bases; bases with no gene match: 7. The CDR3 nucleotides are TGTGCCAGCAGCCCGGGACAGATCAGCTCTGGAAACACCATATATTTT. It encodes CASSPGQISSGNTIYF.

The J gene is TRBJ2-2, the V gene TRBV7-8, with 7 bases matching TRBD1. Per the germline V gene, CDR1 is SGHVS and CDR2 is FQNEAQ. The CDR3 is made up of 20 amino acids. Losses at the gene ends were 5 bases for V and 2 bases for J; bases not matched to a gene: 20. The CDR3 sequence: CASSPGALDRADFNTGELFF. CDR3 DNA sequence: TGTGCCAGCAGCCCAGGTGCCCTCGACAGGGCCGATTTTAACACCGGGGAGCTGTTTTTT.

This clone occurred a few times. This CDR3 is CASRTDYSNQPQHF. The CDR3 DNA sequence: TGTGCCAGCAGGACAGATTATAGCAATCAGCCCCAGCATTTT. This chain connects TRBV2 to TRBJ1-5, with D possibly TRBD1 on 5 matching bases. Germline values: CDR1 SNHLY, CDR2 FYNNEI. The ends were cut back, 6 bases at V and 0 bases at J, with 9 bases in the middle. The CDR3 is 14 amino acids.

V and J are TRBV5-1 and TRBJ1-1; TRBD1 agrees at 9 bases. CDR3 length: 14 amino acids. Germline V gene lookup returns CDR1 SGHRS and CDR2 YFSETQ. J lost 7 bases, V lost 5 bases, and 9 bases had no gene match. In DNA, the CDR3 is TGCGCCAGCAGGAATCCGGGACAGGGACGTGAAGCTTTCTTT. It is translated as CASRNPGQGREAFF.

This chain connects TRBV7-2 to TRBJ2-3; TRBD1 aligns across 8 bases. Trimming cost V 4 bases and J 9 bases; bases outside gene matches: 6. Germline-derived CDR1 and CDR2 are SGHTA and FQGNSA. CDR3 size: 13 residues. The CDR3 reads CASSSGTGGTQYF. DNA of the CDR3: TGTGCCAGCAGCTCCGGGACAGGTGGGACGCAGTATTTT.

The J gene is TRBJ1-1, the V gene TRBV28, with 9 bases aligning to TRBD1. The germline gives CDR1 MDHEN, CDR2 SYDVKM. The CDR3 spans 15 residues. J was trimmed by 4 bases and V by 3 bases; bases with no gene match: 6. DNA for the CDR3: TGTGCCAGCAGTTTTACAGGGGGCGCGGGCACTGAAGCTTTCTTT. It is translated as CASSFTGGAGTEAFF.

A single count supports this clone. This sequence joins TRBV6-5 and TRBJ2-7, with D perhaps matching TRBD1 (6 bases). Trimming left V 0 bases short and J 1 base short, with 13 bases between. CDR1 is MNHEY, CDR2 SVGAGI, per germline. The CDR3 covers 16 residues. CDR3 in amino acids: CASSYSSTGLSYEQYF. The CDR3 DNA sequence: TGTGCCAGCAGTTACTCGAGTACAGGGCTGTCCTACGAGCAGTACTTC.

The rearrangement joins TRBV23-1 to TRBJ2-7; D gene uncertain. TRBV23-1 is marked as an open reading frame, function uncertain. The CDR3 runs 16 residues. Deletions cut 1 base from V and 3 bases from J, with 16 bases between. DNA for the CDR3: TGCGCCAGCAGTCAATTCTTCGGGTCGACCAACTACGAGCAGTACTTC. Translation: CASSQFFGSTNYEQYF.

J is TRBJ1-2 and V is TRBV27; 8 bases are a match to TRBD1. The trim removed 5 bases at V and 3 bases at J, leaving 11 bases unmatched. In germline, CDR1 is MNHEY, CDR2 SMNVEV (reference sequence). The CDR3 totals 16 residues. CDR3 in amino acids: CASSPGQGTTDYGYTF. The CDR3 DNA reads TGTGCCAGCAGTCCTGGACAGGGAACTACGGACTATGGCTACACCTTC.

J is TRBJ2-3 and V is TRBV28; 7 bases are shared with TRBD1. The CDR3 length is 15 residues. Germline V gene sequence: CDR1 MDHEN, CDR2 SYDVKM. J lost 1 base, V lost 2 bases, and 3 bases had no gene match. CDR3 amino acids: CASSLTRGRTDTQYF. CDR3 sequence (DNA): TGTGCCAGCAGTTTAACAAGGGGGCGCACAGATACGCAGTATTTT.

The chain is built from TRBV11-2 and TRBJ2-7; D is unresolved. The CDR3 is made up of 12 amino acids. Germline V gene data show CDR1 as SGHAT and CDR2 as FQNNGV. V was shortened by 2 bases and J by 3 bases, with 5 bases between the two germline ends. CDR3: CASSLQDYEQYF. The CDR3, as DNA: TGTGCCAGCAGCTTACAGGACTACGAGCAGTACTTC.

The CDR3 here is CASSTNRGRSSYEQYF. In DNA form, the CDR3 reads TGTGCCAGTAGTACGAACAGGGGCCGAAGCTCCTACGAGCAGTACTTC. The chain carries TRBV19 and TRBJ2-7; 7 nucleotides agree with TRBD1. The trim removed 4 bases at V and 0 bases at J, leaving 9 bases unmatched. CDR3 length: 16 amino acids. Germline CDR1 LNHDA, CDR2 SQIVND (reference sequence).

This clone was seen just once. The chain links TRBV6-5 to TRBJ2-5, with 9 nucleotides matching TRBD1. CDR1 MNHEY and CDR2 SVGAGI come from the germline V gene. This CDR3 is built from 15 residues. The junction had 15 bases not matched to a gene; V was cut back by 6 bases and J by 10 bases. CDR3 amino acids: CASSRYPGTGMIQYF. DNA of the CDR3: TGTGCCAGCAGCCGATATCCCGGGACAGGGATGATCCAGTACTTC.

The chain recombines TRBV14 with TRBJ2-5; TRBD2 agrees at 12 bases. This CDR3 contains 15 residues. V lost 4 bases and J lost 5; bases outside the gene matches: 5. Germline-derived CDR1 and CDR2 are SGHDN and FVKESK. CDR3 loop: CASSPGTSGWETQYF. Here the CDR3 DNA reads TGTGCCAGCAGCCCCGGGACTAGCGGGTGGGAGACCCAGTACTTC.

This chain connects TRBV7-9 to TRBJ2-1; TRBD1 matches 10 bases. V dropped 5 bases and J dropped 0; count of bases not matched to a gene: 4. CDR1 and CDR2 (germline): SEHNR, FQNEAQ (reference sequence). The CDR3 is 16 amino acids. The CDR3 protein is CASSPTGGYSYNEQFF. The CDR3 coding sequence is TGTGCCAGCAGCCCGACAGGGGGCTACTCCTACAATGAGCAGTTCTTC.

This rearrangement joins TRBV6-5 to TRBJ2-7, with D perhaps TRBD2 (5 bases). Germline V gene data show CDR1 as MNHEY and CDR2 as SVGAGI. The CDR3 covers 15 residues. V gave up 6 bases and J gave up 1 base, with 16 bases separating them. CDR3 amino acids: CASSRGTGTSYEQYF. CDR3 in DNA: TGTGCCAGCAGCCGGGGTACGGGAACATCCTACGAGCAGTACTTC.

J is TRBJ1-2 and V is TRBV6-5; weak D call: TRBD1 (5 bases). Per the germline V gene, CDR1 is MNHEY and CDR2 is SVGAGI. The CDR3 extends over 14 amino acids. Trimming pared 5 bases from V and 3 bases from J, leaving 13 bases between. CDR3 region: CASSQLRQYYGYTF. The CDR3 DNA reads TGTGCCAGCAGTCAGCTCAGACAGTACTATGGCTACACCTTC.

In its sample, this clone was seen a few times. This chain uses TRBV6-5 with TRBJ1-5; D may be TRBD1 (5 bases). V was trimmed by 7 bases and J by 5 bases, leaving 12 bases between them. The CDR3 spans 13 residues. Germline V lookup: CDR1 MNHEY, CDR2 SVGAGI. The CDR3 DNA follows: TGTGCCAGCACCCAAGGGGTGGATCAGCCCCAGCATTTT. It translates to CASTQGVDQPQHF.

This clone appeared once. A read error may account for a junction end that differs from germline. The chain carries TRBV28 and TRBJ2-7, with 8 bases lining up with TRBD2. This CDR3 region has 15 residues. The germline V gene encodes CDR1 MDHEN and CDR2 SYDVKM. CDR3 amino acids: CASRSTGGSSYEQCF. CDR3 in DNA: TGTGCCAGCAGATCCACGGGAGGGAGCAGCTACGAGCAGTGCTTC.

This clone was detected only a few times. This chain connects TRBV7-2 to TRBJ2-5, with D possibly being TRBD2 (6 bases). The CDR3 totals 16 residues. Trimming shortened V by 1 base and J by 2 bases, and 14 bases separated the two germline ends. Germline CDR1 is SGHTA and CDR2 is FQGNSA. In DNA, the CDR3 is TGTGCCAGCAGCTTAGGGGCGGGAAGGCTGCAAGAGACCCAGTACTTC. Protein: CASSLGAGRLQETQYF. The whole variable domain, filled in from reference TRBV7-2 and TRBJ2-5, reads GAGVSQSPSNKVTEKGKDVELRCDPISGHTALYWYRQSLGQGLEFLIYFQGNSAPDKSGLPSDRFSAERTGGSVSTLTIQRTQQEDSAVYLCASSLGAGRLQETQYFGPGTRLLVL.

As for this clone: At the DNA level, this CDR3 is encoded by other sequences in the same sample as well. This sequence joins TRBV15 and TRBJ2-2; 11 nucleotides agree with TRBD2. Trimming took 6 bases from V and 5 from J; bases not matched to a gene: 2. Germline loops: CDR1 LNHNV, CDR2 YYDKDF (reference sequence). CDR3 length: 14 amino acids. For the CDR3, the DNA is TGTGCCACCAGGCTAGCGGGAGGTACCGGGGAGCTGTTTTTT. It codes for CATRLAGGTGELFF.

The V gene is TRBV9, the J gene TRBJ2-7, with TRBD2 matching 12 bases. The CDR3 contains 14 residues. V trimming: 0 bases; J trimming: 8 bases; junction bases outside the gene matches: 3. CDR1 SGDLS and CDR2 YYNGEE come from the germline V gene. The CDR3 sequence is CASSVGTSGNQQYF. The CDR3 DNA follows: TGTGCCAGCAGCGTAGGGACTAGCGGGAATCAGCAGTACTTC.

The CDR3 is CASSVGLAGNHIYNEQFF. The DNA of the CDR3 is TGTGCCAGCAGCGTAGGGTTAGCGGGGAACCACATCTACAATGAGCAGTTCTTC. The chain combines TRBV9 with TRBJ2-1, with 8 bases identical to TRBD2. This CDR3 comprises 18 residues. The trim removed 0 bases at V and 3 bases at J, leaving 11 bases unmatched. Germline CDR1 reads SGDLS; CDR2 reads YYNGEE.

The V and J genes are TRBV5-4 and TRBJ2-1; D remains unclear. V was clipped by 0 bases and J by 10 bases, with 14 bases between them. Germline values: CDR1 SGHNT, CDR2 YYREEE (reference sequence). CDR3 length: 14 amino acids. The CDR3 is CASSLEPSEWEQFF. CDR3 DNA sequence: TGTGCCAGCAGCTTGGAACCCAGCGAGTGGGAGCAGTTCTTC.

This clone was seen at least ten times. V gene TRBV6-1 combines with J gene TRBJ1-2; D remains ambiguous. CDR1 and CDR2 from the germline V gene are MNHNS and SASEGT. The CDR3 sequence is 12 residues long. With 1 base removed from V and 3 bases from J, the gap between germline ends came to 3 bases. Here the CDR3 DNA reads TGTGCCAGCAGTGAAGGAGACTATGGCTACACCTTC. Translation: CASSEGDYGYTF.

The chain uses TRBV9 and TRBJ2-3; 10 bases match TRBD1. The V and J ends lost 3 bases and 6 bases, in that order; junction bases with no gene match: 7. This CDR3 spans 15 amino acids. In germline, CDR1 is SGDLS, CDR2 YYNGEE. Here the CDR3 DNA reads TGTGCCAGCAGCGGCCCGGGACAGGGGATGGATACGCAGTATTTT. Encoded protein: CASSGPGQGMDTQYF. The full variable domain, in which reference TRBV9 and TRBJ2-3 provide the parts outside the CDR3, is DSGVTQTPKHLITATGQRVTLRCSPRSGDLSVYWYQQSLDQGLQFLIQYYNGEERAKGNILERFSAQQFPDLHSELNLSSLELGDSALYFCASSGPGQGMDTQYFGPGTRLTVL.

This clone has just one count. V gene TRBV5-1 combines with J gene TRBJ2-1; 9 bases are a match to TRBD2. V dropped 2 bases and J dropped 4; count of bases not matched to a gene: 13. The germline V gene encodes CDR1 SGHRS and CDR2 YFSETQ. This CDR3 is built from 18 residues. The CDR3 protein is CASSFTSGPGGYYNEQFF. DNA of the CDR3: TGCGCCAGCAGCTTTACTAGCGGGCCGGGGGGGTATTACAATGAGCAGTTCTTC.

The chain uses TRBV2 and TRBJ1-3; D uncertain. CDR3 size: 14 residues. V was cut by 3 bases and J by 8 bases, with 14 bases left in between. Germline V gene data show CDR1 as SNHLY and CDR2 as FYNNEI. DNA of the CDR3: TGTGCCAGCAGTGACGGGAGTTCCGGGGACACCATATATTTT. It codes for CASSDGSSGDTIYF.

This sequence joins TRBV29-1 and TRBJ2-7; possible D gene TRBD2, 5 bases. Germline loops: CDR1 SQVTM, CDR2 ANQGSEA. V dropped 3 bases and J dropped 7 bases, with 10 bases sitting between them. CDR3 size: 11 residues. CDR3 sequence (DNA): TGCAGCGTTGATATTCGGAGGGAGCAGTACTTC. Its protein product is CSVDIRREQYF.

The chain combines TRBV2 with TRBJ2-6, with TRBD1 identical over 9 bases. Germline V gives CDR1 SNHLY, CDR2 FYNNEI. The CDR3 is 17 amino acids. Unmatched junction bases numbered 7, after V lost 7 bases and J lost 0 bases. CDR3 residues: CASNPTGGSSGANVLTF. The CDR3 region has the DNA TGTGCCAGCAACCCGACAGGGGGGTCCTCTGGGGCCAACGTCCTGACTTTC.

The chain joins TRBV5-4 to TRBJ2-3; 14 nucleotides line up with TRBD2. Germline V gene data show CDR1 as SGHNT and CDR2 as YYREEE (reference sequence). The CDR3 consists of 18 residues. The V and J ends lost 0 bases and 1 base, in that order; junction bases with no gene match: 4. CDR3 DNA: TGTGCCAGCAGCTTGGTTAGACTAGCGGGAGGGCGCACAGATACGCAGTATTTT. Amino acid sequence: CASSLVRLAGGRTDTQYF.

The V gene is TRBV28, the J gene TRBJ2-2; 8 bases fit TRBD2. With 6 bases clipped from V and 2 bases from J, the junction kept 5 bases outside the gene matches. The CDR3 consists of 15 residues. Germline V CDR1 and CDR2: MDHEN, SYDVKM. The CDR3 nucleotides are TGTGCCAGCAGGATAGCGGGAAAAAACACCGGGGAGCTGTTTTTT. Translated, it gives CASRIAGKNTGELFF. The complete variable domain, with remaining parts taken from reference TRBV28 and TRBJ2-2, reads DVKVTQSSRYLVKRTGEKVFLECVQDMDHENMFWYRQDPGLGLRLIYFSYDVKMKEKGDIPEGYSVSREKKERFSLILESASTNQTSMYLCASRIAGKNTGELFFGEGSRLTVL.